The clone carrying this T cell receptor beta chain was detected only a few times. This record comes from a study of early T cells in non-severe SARS-CoV-2 infection. TCRdb reprocessed the 5' RACE reads with MiXCR, giving one entry per CDR3 protein. This table holds tens of thousands of distinct CDR3 sequences, over 10% found once. Per germline, CDR1 MNHEY and CDR2 SMNVEV (reference sequence). The CDR3 length is 15 residues. The V segment lost 5 bases and the J segment 7 bases; nucleotides outside the gene matches: 13. This sequence joins TRBV27 and TRBJ2-7; 8 bases fit TRBD1. The specimen was whole blood. The sequence derives from an adult who was a healthcare worker with PCR-confirmed SARS-CoV-2 infection or an uninfected control (not recorded which). The CDR3 DNA reads TGTGCCAGCAGTCAGGGACAGGCAGGGGGCCGGGAGCAGTACTTC. This translates into CASSQGQAGGREQYF.